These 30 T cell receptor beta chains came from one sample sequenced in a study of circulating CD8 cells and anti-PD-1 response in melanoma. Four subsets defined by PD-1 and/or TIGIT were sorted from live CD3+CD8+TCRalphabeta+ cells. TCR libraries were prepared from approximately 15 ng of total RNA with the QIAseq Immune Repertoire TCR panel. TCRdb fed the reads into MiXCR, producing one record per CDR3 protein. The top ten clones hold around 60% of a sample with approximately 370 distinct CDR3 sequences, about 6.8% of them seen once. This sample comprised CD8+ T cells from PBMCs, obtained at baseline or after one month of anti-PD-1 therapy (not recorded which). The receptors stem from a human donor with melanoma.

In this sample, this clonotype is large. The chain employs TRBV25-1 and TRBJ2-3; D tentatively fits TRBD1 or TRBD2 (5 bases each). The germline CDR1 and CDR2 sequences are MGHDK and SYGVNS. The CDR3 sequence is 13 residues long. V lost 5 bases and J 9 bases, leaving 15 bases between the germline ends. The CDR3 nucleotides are TGTGCCAGCAGTTCTCTCCGGGGCGACACGCAGTATTTT. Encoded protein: CASSSLRGDTQYF.

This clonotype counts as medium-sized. CDR3 in DNA: TGTGCCACCAGTGATTTCAACAGTCCCGGAGGGGGCTCTGGGGCCAACGTCCTGACTTTC. Amino acids: CATSDFNSPGGGSGANVLTF. J is TRBJ2-6 and V is TRBV24-1; D possibly uses TRBD1 or TRBD2 (6 bases each). The germline V gene has CDR1 KGHDR and CDR2 SFDVKD. The CDR3 has 20 amino acids. Between the trimmed V and J ends, which lost 1 base and 0 bases, there was a span of 18 bases.

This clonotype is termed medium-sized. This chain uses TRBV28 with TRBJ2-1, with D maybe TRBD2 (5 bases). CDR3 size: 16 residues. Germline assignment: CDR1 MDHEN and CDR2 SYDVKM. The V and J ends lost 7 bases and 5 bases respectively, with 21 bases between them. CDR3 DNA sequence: TGTGCCAGCATCCCGCTGGGGAGCGGTAGGGACAATGAGCAGTTCTTC. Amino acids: CASIPLGSGRDNEQFF. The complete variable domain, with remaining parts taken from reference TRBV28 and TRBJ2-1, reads DVKVTQSSRYLVKRTGEKVFLECVQDMDHENMFWYRQDPGLGLRLIYFSYDVKMKEKGDIPEGYSVSREKKERFSLILESASTNQTSMYLCASIPLGSGRDNEQFFGPGTRLTVL.

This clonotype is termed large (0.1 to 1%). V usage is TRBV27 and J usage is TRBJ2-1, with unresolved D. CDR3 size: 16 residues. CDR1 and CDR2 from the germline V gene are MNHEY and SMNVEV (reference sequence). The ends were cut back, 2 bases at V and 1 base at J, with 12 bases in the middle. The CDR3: CASSLLLGASYNEQFF. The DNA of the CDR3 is TGTGCCAGCAGTTTACTTCTAGGAGCTTCCTACAATGAGCAGTTCTTC.

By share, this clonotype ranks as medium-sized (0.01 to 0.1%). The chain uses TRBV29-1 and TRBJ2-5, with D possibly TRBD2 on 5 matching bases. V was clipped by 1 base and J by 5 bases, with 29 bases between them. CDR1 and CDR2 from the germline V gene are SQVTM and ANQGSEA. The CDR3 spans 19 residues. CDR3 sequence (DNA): TGCAGCGTTGAAGGGGTGAACCCGCTAGGCGGGTTGGATTGGGAGACCCAGTACTTC. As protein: CSVEGVNPLGGLDWETQYF.

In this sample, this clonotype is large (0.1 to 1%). CDR3 coding DNA: TGTGCCAGCAGTTTCGCCGAGGGGAACGAGCAGTACTTC. It translates to CASSFAEGNEQYF. The chain has TRBV27 and TRBJ2-7; perhaps D is TRBD1 or TRBD2 (5 bases each). The CDR3 length is 13 residues. V was pared by 3 bases and J by 5 bases, with 11 bases between. Germline V gene data show CDR1 as MNHEY and CDR2 as SMNVEV (reference sequence).

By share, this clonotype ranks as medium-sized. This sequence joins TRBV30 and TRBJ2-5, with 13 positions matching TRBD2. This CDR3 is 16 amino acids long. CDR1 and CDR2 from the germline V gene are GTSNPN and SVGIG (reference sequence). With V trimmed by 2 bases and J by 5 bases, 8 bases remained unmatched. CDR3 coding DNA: TGTGCCTGGAGTTCCCCGACTAGCGGGAGGTCGGAGACCCAGTACTTC. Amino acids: CAWSSPTSGRSETQYF.

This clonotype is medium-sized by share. Here the CDR3 DNA reads TGTGCCAGTAGTGACTACAATGAGCAGTTCTTC. Its translation: CASSDYNEQFF. This chain connects TRBV19 to TRBJ2-1; no definite D call. Trimming cost V 5 bases and J 3 bases, with 2 bases left between them. Per germline, CDR1 LNHDA and CDR2 SQIVND (reference sequence). CDR3 length: 11 residues.

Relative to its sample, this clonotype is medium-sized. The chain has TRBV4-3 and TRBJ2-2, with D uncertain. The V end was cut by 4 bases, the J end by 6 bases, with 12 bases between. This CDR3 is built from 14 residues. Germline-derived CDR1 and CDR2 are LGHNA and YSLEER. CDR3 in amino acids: CASSLEESAGELFF. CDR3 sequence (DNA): TGCGCCAGCAGCCTAGAGGAGTCAGCCGGGGAGCTGTTTTTT.

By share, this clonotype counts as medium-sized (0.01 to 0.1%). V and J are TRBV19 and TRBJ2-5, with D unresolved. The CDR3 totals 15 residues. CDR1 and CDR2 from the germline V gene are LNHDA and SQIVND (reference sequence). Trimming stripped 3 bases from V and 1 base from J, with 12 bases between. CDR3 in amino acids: CASSIGVVSQETQYF. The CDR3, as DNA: TGTGCCAGTAGTATTGGGGTAGTGTCCCAAGAGACCCAGTACTTC.

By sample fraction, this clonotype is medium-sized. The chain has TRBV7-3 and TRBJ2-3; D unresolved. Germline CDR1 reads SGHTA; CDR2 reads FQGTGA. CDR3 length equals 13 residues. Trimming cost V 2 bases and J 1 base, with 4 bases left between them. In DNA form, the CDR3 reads TGTGCCAGCAGCTTAGGCGGCACAGATACGCAGTATTTT. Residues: CASSLGGTDTQYF.

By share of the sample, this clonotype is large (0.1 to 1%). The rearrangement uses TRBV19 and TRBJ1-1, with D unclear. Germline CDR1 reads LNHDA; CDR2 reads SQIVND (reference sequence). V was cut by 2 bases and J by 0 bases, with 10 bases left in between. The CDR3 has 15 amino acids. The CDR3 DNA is TGTGCCAGTAGTATATTTTCGTCCATGAACACTGAAGCTTTCTTT. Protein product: CASSIFSSMNTEAFF.

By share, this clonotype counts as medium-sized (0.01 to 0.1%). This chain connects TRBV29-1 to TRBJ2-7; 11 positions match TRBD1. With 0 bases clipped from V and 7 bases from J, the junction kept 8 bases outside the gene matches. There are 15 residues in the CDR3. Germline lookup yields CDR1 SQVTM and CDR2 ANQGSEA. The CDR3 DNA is TGCAGCGTTGAAGATAAAGGACAGGGGGCGTGGGAGCAGTACTTC. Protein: CSVEDKGQGAWEQYF.

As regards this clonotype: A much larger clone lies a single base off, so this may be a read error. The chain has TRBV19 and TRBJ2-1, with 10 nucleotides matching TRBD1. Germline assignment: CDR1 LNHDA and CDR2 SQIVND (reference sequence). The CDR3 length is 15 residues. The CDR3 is CASSQGQGRNNERFF. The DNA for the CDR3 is TGTGCCAGTAGCCAGGGACAGGGGCGAAACAATGAGCGGTTCTTC.

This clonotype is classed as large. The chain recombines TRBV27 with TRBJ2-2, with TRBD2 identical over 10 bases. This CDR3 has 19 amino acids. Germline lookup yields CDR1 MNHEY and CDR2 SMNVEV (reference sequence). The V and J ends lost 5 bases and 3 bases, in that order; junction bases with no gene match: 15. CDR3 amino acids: CASSPIASGSVGDTGELFF. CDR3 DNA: TGTGCCAGCAGTCCCATCGCTAGCGGGAGTGTGGGGGACACCGGGGAGCTGTTTTTT.

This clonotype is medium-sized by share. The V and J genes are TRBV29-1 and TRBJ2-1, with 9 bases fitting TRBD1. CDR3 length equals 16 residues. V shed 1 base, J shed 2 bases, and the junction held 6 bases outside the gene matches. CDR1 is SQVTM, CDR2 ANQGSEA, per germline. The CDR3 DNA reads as TGCAGCGTTGAAGTCGGGGACAGGGAGCCCTACAATGAGCAGTTCTTC. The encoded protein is CSVEVGDREPYNEQFF.

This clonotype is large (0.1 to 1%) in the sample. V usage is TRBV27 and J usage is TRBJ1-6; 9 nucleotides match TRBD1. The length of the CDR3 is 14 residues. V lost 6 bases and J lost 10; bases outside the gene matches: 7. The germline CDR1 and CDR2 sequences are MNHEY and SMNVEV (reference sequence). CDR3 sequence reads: CASSLDRGYSPLHF. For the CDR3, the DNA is TGTGCCAGCAGCCTGGACAGGGGCTACTCACCCCTCCACTTT.

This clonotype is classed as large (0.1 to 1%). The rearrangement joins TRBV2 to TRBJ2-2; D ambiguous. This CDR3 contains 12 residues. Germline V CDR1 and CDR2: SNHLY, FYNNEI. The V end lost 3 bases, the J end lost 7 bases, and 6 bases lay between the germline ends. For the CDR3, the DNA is TGTGCCAGCAGTGATCCGGGCGGGGAGCTGTTTTTT. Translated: CASSDPGGELFF.

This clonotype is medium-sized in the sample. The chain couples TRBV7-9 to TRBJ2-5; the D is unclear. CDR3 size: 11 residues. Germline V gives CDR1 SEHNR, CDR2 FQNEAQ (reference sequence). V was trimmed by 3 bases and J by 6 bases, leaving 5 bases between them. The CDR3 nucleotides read TGTGCCAGCAGCTTGGGGAAGACCCAGTACTTC. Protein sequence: CASSLGKTQYF.

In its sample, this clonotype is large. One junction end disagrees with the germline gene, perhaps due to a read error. The CDR3 protein is CASREGTGGFQPQHF. DNA of the CDR3: TGTGCCAGCAGGGAAGGGACAGGGGGCTTTCAGCCCCAGCATTTT. The chain employs TRBV2 and TRBJ1-5; 12 bases align to TRBD1. CDR3 length: 15 residues. The germline gives CDR1 SNHLY, CDR2 FYNNEI.

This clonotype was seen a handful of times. CDR3 nucleotide sequence: TGTGCCAGCAGCCAACCTGGGGGGAGGAACACTGAAGCTTTCTTT. It is translated as CASSQPGGRNTEAFF. The gene calls are TRBV14 and TRBJ1-1; TRBD1 is a possible D gene (5 bases). Trimming removed 2 bases at V and 1 base at J, with 11 bases between. Per germline, CDR1 SGHDN and CDR2 FVKESK. The CDR3 runs 15 residues.

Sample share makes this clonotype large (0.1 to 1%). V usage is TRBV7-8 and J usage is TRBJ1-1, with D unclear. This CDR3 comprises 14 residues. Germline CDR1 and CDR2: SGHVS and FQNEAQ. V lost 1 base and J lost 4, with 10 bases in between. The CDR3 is CASSLGRRRTEAFF. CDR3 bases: TGTGCCAGCAGCTTAGGGCGGCGGCGCACTGAAGCTTTCTTT.

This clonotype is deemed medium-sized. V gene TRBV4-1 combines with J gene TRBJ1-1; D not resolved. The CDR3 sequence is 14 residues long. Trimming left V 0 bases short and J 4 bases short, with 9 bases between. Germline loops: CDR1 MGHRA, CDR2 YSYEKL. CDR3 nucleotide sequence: TGCGCCAGCAGCCAAGAGGGCCGACGCACTGAAGCTTTCTTT. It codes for CASSQEGRRTEAFF.

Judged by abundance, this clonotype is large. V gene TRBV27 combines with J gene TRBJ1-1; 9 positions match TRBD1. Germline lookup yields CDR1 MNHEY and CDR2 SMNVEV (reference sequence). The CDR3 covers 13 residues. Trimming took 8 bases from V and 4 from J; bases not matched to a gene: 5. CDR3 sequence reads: CASRTGAGTEAFF. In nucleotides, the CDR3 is TGTGCCAGCCGGACAGGGGCCGGCACTGAAGCTTTCTTT.

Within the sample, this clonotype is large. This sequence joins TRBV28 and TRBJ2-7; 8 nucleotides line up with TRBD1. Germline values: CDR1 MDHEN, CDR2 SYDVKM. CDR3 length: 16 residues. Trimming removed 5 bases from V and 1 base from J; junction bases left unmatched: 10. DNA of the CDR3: TGTGCCAGCAGTCTCCTGACAGGGGTGGTATCCTACGAGCAGTACTTC. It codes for CASSLLTGVVSYEQYF.

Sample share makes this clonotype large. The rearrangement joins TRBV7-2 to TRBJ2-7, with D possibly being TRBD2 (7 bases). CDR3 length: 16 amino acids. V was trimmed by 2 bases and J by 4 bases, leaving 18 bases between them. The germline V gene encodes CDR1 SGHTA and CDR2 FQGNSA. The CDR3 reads CASSLPAGAGLYEQYF. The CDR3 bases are TGTGCCAGCAGCTTACCGGCGGGGGCAGGACTTTACGAGCAGTACTTC.

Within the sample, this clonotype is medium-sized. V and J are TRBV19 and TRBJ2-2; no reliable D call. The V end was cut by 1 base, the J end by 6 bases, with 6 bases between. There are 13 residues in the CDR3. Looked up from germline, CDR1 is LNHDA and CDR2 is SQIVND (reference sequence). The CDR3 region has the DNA TGTGCCAGTAGTATAGGAGTGGCCGGGGAGCTGTTTTTT. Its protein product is CASSIGVAGELFF.

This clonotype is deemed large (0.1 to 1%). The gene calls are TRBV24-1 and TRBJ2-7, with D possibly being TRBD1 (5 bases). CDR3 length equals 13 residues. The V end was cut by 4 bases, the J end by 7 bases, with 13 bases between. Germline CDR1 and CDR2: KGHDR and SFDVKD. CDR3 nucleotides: TGTGCCACCAGTGACAGCAGGGTAGAAGAGCAGTACTTC. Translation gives CATSDSRVEEQYF.

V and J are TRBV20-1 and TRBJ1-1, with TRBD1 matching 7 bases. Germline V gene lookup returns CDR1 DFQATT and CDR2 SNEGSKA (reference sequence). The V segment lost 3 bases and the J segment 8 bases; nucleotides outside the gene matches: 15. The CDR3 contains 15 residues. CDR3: CSASDRVSPVSEAFF. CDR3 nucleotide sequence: TGCAGTGCTAGCGACAGGGTCAGCCCCGTGTCGGAAGCTTTCTTT.

CDR3 DNA sequence: TGTGCCAGCAGCTTCGGCGGGAGCCACAATGAGCAGTTCTTC. Residues: CASSFGGSHNEQFF. The chain is built from TRBV7-3 and TRBJ2-1; 7 bases line up with TRBD2. Germline-derived CDR1 and CDR2 are SGHTA and FQGTGA. The CDR3 has 14 residues. Trimming at V came to 3 bases and at J to 5 bases, leaving 4 bases not matched to a gene.